In this sample, the clone carrying this T cell receptor (beta chain) turned up many times. The antigen remains unidentified. The data belong to a study of blood T cells in healthy people across ages. Together with a sample-barcoded 5' primer, a J-beta primer mix was included in a second PCR lasting roughly 6 to 12 cycles. The template-switch adaptor was a 5' adaptor with 12 random nucleotides. It tagged each cDNA molecule. TCRdb redid the calling of the 5' RACE reads with MiXCR, one entry per CDR3 protein. Among about a million distinct CDR3 sequences, around two fifths were seen once, and the ten largest hold about an eighth. This CDR3 has 15 residues. The junction had 7 bases not matched to a gene; V was cut back by 1 base and J by 5 bases. Germline values: CDR1 SGHTA, CDR2 FQGNSA. Total RNA was isolated from each sample in quantities of at least 5 micrograms. General study points: It was not possible, with unsorted PBMCs, to conclusively compare naive and antigen-experienced cells. The long-lived group displayed more naive CD4+ cells, plus higher diversity, than the aged donors did.

Sequencing input: blood. The V gene is TRBV7-2, the J gene TRBJ2-7; TRBD2 matches at 8 bases. The receptor was derived from a man between 18 and 29 years old in good health. The CDR3 DNA reads TGTGCCAGCAGCTTAGAAACTAGCGGATGGAACGAGCAGTACTTC. Translation: CASSLETSGWNEQYF.